This T cell receptor beta chain was identified during a study of T cell changes during pregnancy in multiple sclerosis. Germline lookup yields CDR1 MNHEY and CDR2 SVGAGI. V shed 5 bases, J shed 7 bases, and the junction held 8 bases outside the gene matches. The CDR3 is 14 amino acids. Using immunoSEQ multiplex PCR, the repertoire was profiled, and TCRdb retains in-frame clones only, with some absent. The table lists roughly 64,000 clones, approximately 91% of them singletons. This TCR was sampled from a female donor with multiple sclerosis, enrolled in a pregnancy study. V usage is TRBV6-5 and J usage is TRBJ2-7; 10 bases are a match to TRBD1. This material consisted of peripheral blood, taken in the second trimester of pregnancy. The CDR3 spells CASSPGTGVGEQYF. The CDR3 DNA reads as TGTGCCAGCAGTCCCGGGACAGGGGTGGGGGAGCAGTACTTC.